This TCR beta chain was captured in a study of blood T cell repertoires in COVID-19. Under the authors' procedure: Researchers report that nucleated cell counts were estimated from reference gene primer amplification. Method: immunoSEQ multiplex PCR; TCRdb's copy keeps in-frame clones and lacks some. V and J calls and clone size are copied from that table; D and trimming were computed from the DNA. The table shows roughly 190,000 clones, with around 85% occurring only once. Germline loops: CDR1 MNHNY, CDR2 SVGAGI (reference sequence). Trimming removed 10 bases from V and 2 bases from J; junction bases left unmatched: 10. The CDR3 totals 15 residues.

V usage is TRBV6-6 and J usage is TRBJ1-2, with 10 nucleotides matching TRBD1. Sequencing was performed on peripheral blood. This receptor was identified in a woman in her fifties or sixties with COVID-19, enrolled during active disease. This chain's CDR3 is CAISPGTGANYGYTF. The CDR3 DNA reads as TGTGCCATTTCTCCCGGGACAGGGGCCAACTATGGCTACACCTTC.